The 5 T cell receptor beta chains below were found in one sample sequenced in a study of cytomegalovirus exposure and HLA in healthy donors. The PCR had 60 Vbeta and 13 Jbeta primers. The table came from immunoSEQ multiplex PCR; TCRdb's copy has only in-frame clones and leaves some out. This table holds under 130,000 clones, about three quarters found once. Sequencing was done on a sample of PBMCs. These receptors came from a woman in her 40s in good health and CMV-seropositive.

This CDR3 is CASSPQTGGNTEAFF. CDR3 sequence (DNA): TGCGCCAGCAGCCCCCAGACAGGCGGGAACACTGAAGCTTTCTTT. The chain is built from TRBV4-1 and TRBJ1-1, with D maybe TRBD1 (6 bases). The germline V and J ends were trimmed by 4 bases and 1 base, with 13 bases remaining between them. Germline V gene lookup returns CDR1 MGHRA and CDR2 YSYEKL. The CDR3 is 15 amino acids.

The chain has TRBV6-1 and TRBJ2-2; 8 bases agree with TRBD1. This CDR3 contains 14 residues. J lost 6 bases, V lost 6 bases, and 6 bases had no gene match. The V gene's germline CDR1 is MNHNS and CDR2 SASEGT. The CDR3 loop is CASSSQGGPGELFF. The DNA of the CDR3 is TGTGCCAGCAGCTCACAGGGGGGCCCCGGGGAGCTGTTTTTT.

The rearrangement uses TRBV29-1 and TRBJ1-2; D gene uncertain. V was cut by 6 bases and J by 7 bases, with 12 bases left in between. The CDR3 has 11 residues. The germline V gene encodes CDR1 SQVTM and CDR2 ANQGSEA. CDR3: CSVGRTVGYTF. CDR3 coding DNA: TGCAGCGTAGGGAGGACGGTTGGCTACACCTTC. Full variable domain (missing parts from reference TRBV29-1 and TRBJ1-2): SAVISQKPSRDICQRGTSLTIQCQVDSQVTMMFWYRQQPGQSLTLIATANQGSEATYESGFVIDKFPISRPNLTFSTLTVSNMSPEDSSIYLCSVGRTVGYTFGSGTRLTVV.

This chain connects TRBV7-9 to TRBJ2-7; D may be TRBD1 (5 bases). CDR3 length: 15 amino acids. Trimming took off 2 bases at V and 1 base at J, with 12 bases between the two ends. Germline V gene data show CDR1 as SEHNR and CDR2 as FQNEAQ (reference sequence). The CDR3 nucleotides are TGTGCCAGCAGCTTAATGGGGCAGCCGTCCTACGAGCAGTACTTC. It codes for CASSLMGQPSYEQYF. Full variable domain (remainder filled in from reference TRBV7-9 and TRBJ2-7): DTGVSQNPRHKITKRGQNVTFRCDPISEHNRLYWYRQTLGQGPEFLTYFQNEAQLEKSRLLSDRFSAERPKGSFSTLEIQRTEQGDSAMYLCASSLMGQPSYEQYFGPGTRLTVT.

The genes are TRBV28 and TRBJ2-7, with 7 positions matching TRBD1. CDR1 and CDR2 from the germline V gene are MDHEN and SYDVKM. V lost 0 bases to trimming and J lost 0 bases; unmatched junction nucleotides: 17. The CDR3 consists of 20 residues. The CDR3 coding sequence is TGTGCCAGCAGTTTATGGCCCCACACCGTCGACAGGGCGAGCTCCTACGAGCAGTACTTC. Translation: CASSLWPHTVDRASSYEQYF. The full variable domain, in which reference TRBV28 and TRBJ2-7 provide the parts outside the CDR3, is DVKVTQSSRYLVKRTGEKVFLECVQDMDHENMFWYRQDPGLGLRLIYFSYDVKMKEKGDIPEGYSVSREKKERFSLILESASTNQTSMYLCASSLWPHTVDRASSYEQYFGPGTRLTVT.